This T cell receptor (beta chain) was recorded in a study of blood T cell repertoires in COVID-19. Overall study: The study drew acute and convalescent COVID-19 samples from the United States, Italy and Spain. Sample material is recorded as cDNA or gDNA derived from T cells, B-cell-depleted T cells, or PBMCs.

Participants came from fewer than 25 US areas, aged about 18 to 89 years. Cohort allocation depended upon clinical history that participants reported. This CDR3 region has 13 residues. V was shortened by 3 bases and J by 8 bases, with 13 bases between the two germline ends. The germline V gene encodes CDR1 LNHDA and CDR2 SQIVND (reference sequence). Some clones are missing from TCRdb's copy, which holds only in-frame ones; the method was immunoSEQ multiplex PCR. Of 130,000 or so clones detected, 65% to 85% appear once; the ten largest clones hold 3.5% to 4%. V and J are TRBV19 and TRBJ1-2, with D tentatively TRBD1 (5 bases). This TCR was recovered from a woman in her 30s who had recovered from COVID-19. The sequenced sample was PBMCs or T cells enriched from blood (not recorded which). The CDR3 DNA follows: TGTGCCAGTAGTATCCGCAGGGTACAAGGCTACACCTTC. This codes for CASSIRRVQGYTF. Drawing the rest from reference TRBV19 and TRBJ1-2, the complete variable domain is DGGITQSPKYLFRKEGQNVTLSCEQNLNHDAMYWYRQDPGQGLRLIYYSQIVNDFQKGDIAEGYSVSREKKESFPLTVTSAQKNPTAFYLCASSIRRVQGYTFGSGTRLTVV.